A single sample is the source of the 25 T cell receptor beta chains below, sequenced in a study of Graves' ophthalmopathy and Graves' hyperthyroidism. RNA served as the template for amplifying TCR beta CDR3 regions. The first-round RT-PCR employed HTBI primers together with the Qiagen OneStep RT-PCR kit. A multiplex PCR was then performed as the second round. MiXCR was run by TCRdb on the multiplex PCR reads, yielding one entry per CDR3 protein. The sample carries 500,000 to 800,000 distinct CDR3 sequences, roughly 39% recorded once. The specimen was peripheral blood. The receptors derive from an adult man with Graves' ophthalmopathy.

The gene calls are TRBV20-1 and TRBJ1-1; 10 positions match TRBD1. V was pared by 6 bases and J by 6 bases, with 10 bases of the junction left unmatched. Germline V CDR1 and CDR2: DFQATT, SNEGSKA (reference sequence). The CDR3 has 14 residues. The CDR3 DNA reads as TGCAGTGCCGCCCGACAGGGGGCTTGGTCTGAAGCTTTCTTT. Its protein is CSAARQGAWSEAFF.

Of note for this clonotype: This may be a read error: a much more frequent sequence differs by one nucleotide. The rearrangement uses TRBV14 and TRBJ1-1; the D gene is possibly TRBD1 (5 bases). CDR3 length: 17 residues. The V gene's germline CDR1 is SGHDN and CDR2 FVKESK. V lost 0 bases and J lost 5, with 19 bases in between. CDR3 in amino acids: CASSQDYVEQVITEAFF. In nucleotides, the CDR3 is TGTGCCAGCAGCCAAGATTATGTAGAACAGGTTATTACTGAAGCTTTCTTT.

The chain recombines TRBV5-1 with TRBJ2-2; no definite D call. This CDR3 is built from 14 residues. The germline gives CDR1 SGHRS, CDR2 YFSETQ. V was trimmed by 7 bases and J by 5 bases, leaving 15 bases between them. CDR3 in amino acids: CASGQAAETGELFF. The CDR3 DNA is TGCGCCAGCGGGCAGGCCGCCGAAACCGGGGAGCTGTTTTTT.

This clonotype was detected ten times or more. The chain links TRBV29-1 to TRBJ1-1; TRBD1 agrees at 7 bases. The ends lost 6 bases at V and 10 bases at J; junction bases unmatched: 5. The length of the CDR3 is 10 residues. Germline assignment: CDR1 SQVTM and CDR2 ANQGSEA. The DNA of the CDR3 is TGCAGCGTCTCAGGGGGGAGAGCTTTCTTT. Protein sequence: CSVSGGRAFF.

The chain is built from TRBV25-1 and TRBJ2-6; TRBD1 matches at 8 bases. Trimming at V came to 4 bases and at J to 0 bases, leaving 8 bases not matched to a gene. This CDR3 spans 18 amino acids. Germline CDR1 MGHDK, CDR2 SYGVNS. This CDR3 is CASSADRGSPSGANVLTF. The CDR3 DNA follows: TGTGCCAGCAGTGCCGACAGGGGTTCGCCCTCTGGGGCCAACGTCCTGACTTTC.

This clonotype was seen a handful of times. V usage is TRBV5-1 and J usage is TRBJ2-5; maybe TRBD1 (5 bases). CDR1 is SGHRS, CDR2 YFSETQ, per germline. The CDR3 contains 12 residues. V lost 4 bases and J lost 9, with 13 bases in between. The CDR3 DNA is TGCGCCAGCAGCCCTCAAGGGGTTTCCCAGTACTTC. Its translation is CASSPQGVSQYF. The variable domain in full, with the rest retrieved from reference TRBV5-1 and TRBJ2-5, is KAGVTQTPRYLIKTRGQQVTLSCSPISGHRSVSWYQQTPGQGLQFLFEYFSETQRNKGNFPGRFSGRQFSNSRSEMNVSTLELGDSALYLCASSPQGVSQYFGPGTRLLVL.

This chain connects TRBV11-2 to TRBJ1-1, with D maybe TRBD1 (5 bases). This CDR3 spans 16 amino acids. The germline V and J ends were trimmed by 4 bases and 5 bases, with 20 bases remaining between them. The germline V gene has CDR1 SGHAT and CDR2 FQNNGV. The CDR3 region is CASSSGHLGFPTEAFF. The CDR3 DNA is TGTGCCAGCAGCTCCGGACATTTAGGCTTCCCAACTGAAGCTTTCTTT.

This chain joins TRBV7-2 and TRBJ2-5, with 10 bases identical to TRBD2. V was clipped by 4 bases and J by 5 bases; unmatched bases: 13. Germline CDR1 and CDR2: SGHTA and FQGNSA. The CDR3 runs to 17 residues. The DNA of the CDR3 is TGTGCCAGCAGCTCCTCGAGCAGCGGGGGGGCGGGGGAGACCCAGTACTTC. Residues: CASSSSSSGGAGETQYF.

The J gene is TRBJ1-2, the V gene TRBV29-1; 7 bases line up with TRBD1. The CDR3 contains 14 residues. Germline V gene lookup returns CDR1 SQVTM and CDR2 ANQGSEA. Losses at the gene ends were 8 bases for V and 7 bases for J; bases not matched to a gene: 16. DNA of the CDR3: TGCAGCACACGAACGACAGGGAGTGCTTCTGGCTACACCTTC. Its translation is CSTRTTGSASGYTF.

In DNA, the CDR3 is TGTGCCAGCAGCTTAGGCGGGGGGGCTGGAGATACGCAGTATTTT. Its protein is CASSLGGGAGDTQYF. The J gene is TRBJ1-3, the V gene TRBV7-3; the match to TRBD2 covers 9 bases. The J call may be incorrect, as the DNA end agrees better with TRBJ2-3. The CDR3 length is 15 residues. Germline lookup yields CDR1 SGHTA and CDR2 FQGTGA.

V gene TRBV6-5 combines with J gene TRBJ1-1, with D possibly matching TRBD1 (5 bases). The CDR3 runs to 14 residues. V was trimmed by 6 bases and J by 1 base, leaving 12 bases between them. Germline V CDR1 and CDR2: MNHEY, SVGAGI. CDR3 in amino acids: CASSWGPTNTEAFF. CDR3 nucleotide sequence: TGTGCCAGCAGCTGGGGACCGACGAACACTGAAGCTTTCTTT.

The V and J genes are TRBV20-1 and TRBJ1-4; no reliable D call. The CDR3 is 14 residues long. V gave up 0 bases and J gave up 7 bases, with 12 bases separating them. The germline gives CDR1 DFQATT, CDR2 SNEGSKA (reference sequence). This CDR3 is CSARDGVNTEKLFF. In DNA, the CDR3 is TGCAGTGCTAGAGATGGGGTGAACACTGAAAAACTGTTTTTT.

A note on this clonotype: A much larger clone lies one base from this, so it may be a read error. The J gene is TRBJ1-2, the V gene TRBV6-1; TRBD1 is a possible D gene (6 bases). Germline V CDR1 and CDR2: MNHNS, SASEGT. Trimming cost V 3 bases and J 2 bases, with 19 bases left between them. This CDR3 is 17 amino acids long. The CDR3, as DNA: TGTGCCAGCAGTGACGGGGGCAGGGGAAGGGAAAACTATGGCTACACCTTC. The encoded protein is CASSDGGRGRENYGYTF.

This clonotype has a count of ten or more. This chain uses TRBV2 with TRBJ2-7; a weak D match, TRBD1 (6 bases). CDR3 length equals 14 residues. CDR1 is SNHLY and CDR2 is FYNNEI in the germline V gene. V lost 5 bases and J 4 bases, leaving 15 bases between the germline ends. CDR3 sequence reads: CASSPPQGWYEQYF. CDR3 DNA: TGTGCCAGCAGTCCCCCTCAGGGGTGGTACGAGCAGTACTTC.

The rearrangement uses TRBV29-1 and TRBJ2-6, with D possibly matching TRBD2 (5 bases). There are 15 residues in the CDR3. CDR1 is SQVTM and CDR2 is ANQGSEA in the germline V gene. Trimming took off 5 bases at V and 0 bases at J, with 11 bases between the two ends. CDR3 sequence reads: CSVLDSASGANVLTF. The CDR3 region has the DNA TGCAGCGTTCTGGACTCCGCCTCTGGGGCCAACGTCCTGACTTTC.

Remarks on this clonotype: This may be a read error: a much more frequent sequence differs by one nucleotide. V is TRBV20-1 and J is TRBJ1-2; D uncertain. This CDR3 has 14 amino acids. From germline, CDR1 is DFQATT and CDR2 SNEGSKA (reference sequence). Between the trimmed V and J ends, which lost 1 base and 8 bases, there was a span of 17 bases. In nucleotides, the CDR3 is TGCAGTGCTAGAGGAGGGCTAGGGAGGAAAGGCTACACCTTC. Translation: CSARGGLGRKGYTF.

The gene calls are TRBV20-1 and TRBJ2-7, with TRBD2 matching 12 bases. This CDR3 is 13 amino acids long. Germline lookup yields CDR1 DFQATT and CDR2 SNEGSKA (reference sequence). J was trimmed by 6 bases and V by 5 bases; bases with no gene match: 5. This chain's CDR3 is CSAGRLAGAEQYF. DNA for the CDR3: TGCAGTGCTGGAAGACTAGCGGGAGCCGAGCAGTACTTC.

With respect to this clonotype: An end of the junction differs from the germline gene, which may be a read error. V usage is TRBV25-1 and J usage is TRBJ1-1; D is possibly TRBD1 (5 bases). Germline V gives CDR1 MGHDK, CDR2 SYGVNS. The CDR3 is made up of 14 amino acids. This chain's CDR3 is CASSSQGPDTKAFF. Here the CDR3 DNA reads TGTGCCAGCAGCTCTCAGGGACCCGACACTAAAGCTTTCTTT.

This rearrangement joins TRBV15 to TRBJ2-5; the D gene is possibly TRBD1 (6 bases). Trimming cost V 5 bases and J 5 bases, with 12 bases left between them. This CDR3 comprises 13 residues. Germline CDR1 and CDR2: LNHNV and YYDKDF (reference sequence). The CDR3 here is CATSGTGSETQYF. CDR3 bases: TGTGCCACCAGCGGTACAGGGTCTGAGACCCAGTACTTC.

This clonotype was recorded many times. The CDR3 DNA reads TGTGCCAGTACCAGCGGGGCGGCTGGCAATCAGCCCCAGCATTTT. Protein: CASTSGAAGNQPQHF. V and J are TRBV19 and TRBJ1-5; D might be TRBD1 (5 bases). V was pared by 7 bases and J by 2 bases, with 15 bases between. Germline CDR1 is LNHDA and CDR2 is SQIVND (reference sequence). CDR3 length equals 15 residues.

This CDR3 reads CASSQDHGVSGELFF. CDR3 bases: TGCGCCAGCAGCCAAGATCACGGGGTATCAGGGGAGCTGTTTTTT. The gene calls are TRBV4-1 and TRBJ2-2; weak D call: TRBD2 (5 bases). CDR1 and CDR2 (germline): MGHRA, YSYEKL. This CDR3 comprises 15 residues. V gave up 0 bases and J gave up 8 bases, with 13 bases separating them.

This clonotype was recorded many times. This chain links TRBV7-8 with TRBJ2-2; D uncertain. Per the germline V gene, CDR1 is SGHVS and CDR2 is FQNEAQ. Trimming removed 10 bases from V and 1 base from J, with 7 bases in between. This CDR3 comprises 12 residues. The CDR3 here is CATDGNTGELFF. The CDR3 DNA is TGTGCCACGGACGGGAACACCGGGGAGCTGTTTTTT.

The chain has TRBV11-2 and TRBJ2-3, with a weak D call TRBD2 (7 bases). V was cut by 7 bases and J by 5 bases, with 13 bases left in between. The CDR3 spans 13 residues. Germline lookup yields CDR1 SGHAT and CDR2 FQNNGV. The CDR3 nucleotides are TGTGCCAGCATAGGGGGGGCTCGAGATACGCAGTATTTT. This sequence encodes CASIGGARDTQYF.

This clonotype was detected ten times or more. This chain uses TRBV19 with TRBJ1-1, with 12 bases matching TRBD1. CDR1 is LNHDA, CDR2 SQIVND, per germline (reference sequence). Trimming at V came to 4 bases and at J to 1 base, leaving 4 bases not matched to a gene. The CDR3 runs 16 residues. CDR3 sequence reads: CASSRGTGGRNTEAFF. CDR3 bases: TGTGCCAGTAGTAGAGGGACAGGGGGCAGGAACACTGAAGCTTTCTTT.

This clonotype was seen repeatedly, ten times or more. The chain carries TRBV29-1 and TRBJ1-1; possibly TRBD1 for D (6 bases). Trimming left V 6 bases short and J 1 base short, with 18 bases between. The CDR3 has 15 residues. Germline V gene sequence: CDR1 SQVTM, CDR2 ANQGSEA. The CDR3 DNA follows: TGCAGCGTGAGGGGGGGTAGGAGGCAGAACACTGAAGCTTTCTTT. It yields the protein CSVRGGRRQNTEAFF.